This is a list of T cell receptor beta chains from one sample in a study of OX40 agonist ivuxolimab in advanced cancers. Sequencing was performed with immunoSEQ multiplex PCR; in TCRdb, only in-frame clones are kept and a portion is missing. The table has more than 60,000 clones, approximately 94% seen once. This material consisted of CD4+ or CD8+ T cells sorted from blood, taken in a trial of the OX40 agonist ivuxolimab. These receptors originate from an adult with an advanced solid tumor such as melanoma, head and neck, liver or kidney cancer. The CDR3 runs from the conserved cysteine through the conserved F or W. D genes are given only for firm matches. Not all rows give a size; the values are once, few, many and, for expanded clones, a class.

CDR3aa | CDR3nt | abundance | v_gene | d_gene | j_gene
CASSFGGNTDTQYF | TGTGCCAGCAGTTTTGGGGGGAACACAGATACGCAGTATTTT | . | TRBV27 | . | TRBJ2-3
CASSYSGSGGYGYTF | TGTGCCAGCAGTTATTCTGGGAGTGGTGGGTATGGCTACACCTTC | . | TRBV27 | . | TRBJ1-2
CASSGTRVTDTQYF | TGTGCCAGCAGCGGTACCAGGGTGACAGATACGCAGTATTTT | . | TRBV9 | . | TRBJ2-3
CASSLPADGHTGELFF | TGCGCCAGCAGCTTGCCAGCCGACGGACACACCGGGGAGCTGTTTTTT | once | TRBV5-1 | . | TRBJ2-2
CASSLAGRDRGLYEQYF | TGTGCCAGCAGCTTAGCTGGTCGGGACAGGGGTCTCTACGAGCAGTACTTC | . | TRBV7-8 | TRBD1 | TRBJ2-7
CASSDPLFGGTYYEQYF | TGTGCCAGCAGTGACCCCCTCTTCGGGGGGACATACTACGAGCAGTACTTC | once | TRBV6-4 | . | TRBJ2-7
CASSESTQPQHF | TGCGCCAGCAGTGAGTCGACCCAGCCCCAGCATTTT | . | TRBV10-1 | . | TRBJ1-5
CAILWDCPNTGELFF | TGTGCCATCCTTTGGGACTGCCCAAACACCGGGGAGCTGTTTTTT | . | TRBV6-5 | . | TRBJ2-2
CASSSGTTADTQYF | TGTGCCAGCAGTTCCGGGACTACCGCAGATACGCAGTATTTT | . | TRBV5-4 | TRBD2 | TRBJ2-3
CASSDSGSTDTQYF | TGCGCCAGCAGTGATTCGGGAAGCACAGATACGCAGTATTTT | . | TRBV10-2 | . | TRBJ2-3
CASSAPWGSSYEQYF | TGTGCCAGCAGTGCGCCCTGGGGGAGCTCCTACGAGCAGTACTTC | . | TRBV6-1 | . | TRBJ2-7
CASTDGDEQFF | TGTGCCAGCACCGATGGGGATGAGCAGTTCTTC | once | TRBV7-9 | . | TRBJ2-1
CASSFTGMNTEAFF | TGTGCCAGCAGTTTTACAGGGATGAACACTGAAGCTTTCTTT | . | TRBV7-3 | . | TRBJ1-1
CASTKSGYNEQFF | TGTGCCAGCACGAAGAGCGGGTACAATGAGCAGTTCTTC | . | TRBV7-6 | . | TRBJ2-1
CASSVELGRPTEAFF | TGTGCCAGCAGCGTAGAATTAGGCAGACCCACTGAAGCTTTCTTT | . | TRBV9 | . | TRBJ1-1
CASSLTGDRTEAFF | TGTGCCAGTAGCCTTACAGGGGATCGCACTGAAGCTTTCTTT | once | TRBV19 | TRBD1 | TRBJ1-1
CASSSWDRGVEQYF | TGTGCCAGCAGCTCCTGGGACAGGGGGGTCGAGCAGTACTTC | . | TRBV11-3 | TRBD1 | TRBJ2-7
CASSGGLGYTF | TGCGCCAGCAGCGGGGGACTGGGCTACACCTTC | . | TRBV5-1 | . | TRBJ1-2
CASSLAWPRSSYEQYF | TGTGCCAGCAGCTTAGCATGGCCCCGGAGCTCCTACGAGCAGTACTTC | . | TRBV11-1 | . | TRBJ2-7
CASNPSYRTGELFF | TGTGCCAGCAACCCGTCTTATCGCACCGGGGAGCTGTTTTTT | . | TRBV7-9 | . | TRBJ2-2
CASSQEGVGELFF | TGCGCCAGCAGCCAAGAGGGGGTCGGGGAGCTGTTTTTT | . | TRBV4-3 | . | TRBJ2-2
CASSSSGSYEQYF | TGTGCCAGTAGTAGTAGCGGGAGTTACGAGCAGTACTTC | . | TRBV19 | TRBD2 | TRBJ2-7
CASSILPGSEQFF | TGTGCCAGCAGCATTCTCCCGGGATCCGAGCAGTTCTTC | . | TRBV11-3 | . | TRBJ2-1
CASSSIRVAGGSDTQYF | TGTGCCAGCAGTTCCATCAGGGTGGCGGGAGGGTCAGATACGCAGTATTTT | . | TRBV11-3 | TRBD2 | TRBJ2-3
CASSPLRESHNEQFF | TGTGCCAGCAGTCCTTTGAGGGAGTCCCACAATGAGCAGTTCTTC | . | TRBV28 | . | TRBJ2-1
CASSQFGEQFF | TGTGCCAGCAGCCAGTTCGGTGAGCAGTTCTTC | . | TRBV14 | . | TRBJ2-1